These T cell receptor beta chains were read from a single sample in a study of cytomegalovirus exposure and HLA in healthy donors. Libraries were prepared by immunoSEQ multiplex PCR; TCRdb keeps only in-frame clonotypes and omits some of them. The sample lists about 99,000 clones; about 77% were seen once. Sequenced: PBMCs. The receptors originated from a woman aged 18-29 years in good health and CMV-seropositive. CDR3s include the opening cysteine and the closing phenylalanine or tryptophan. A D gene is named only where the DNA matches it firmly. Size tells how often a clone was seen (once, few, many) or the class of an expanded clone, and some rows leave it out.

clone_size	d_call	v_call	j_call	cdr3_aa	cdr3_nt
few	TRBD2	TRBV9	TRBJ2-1	CASSPIAGNYNEQFF	TGTGCCAGCAGCCCCATAGCGGGGAACTACAATGAGCAGTTCTTC
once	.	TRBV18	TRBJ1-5	CASSHRGEGFNQPQHF	TGTGCCAGCTCACACCGGGGGGAAGGTTTCAATCAGCCCCAGCATTTT
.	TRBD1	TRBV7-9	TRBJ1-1	CASSVRQGVGGTEAFF	TGTGCCAGCAGCGTCAGACAGGGAGTTGGCGGCACTGAAGCTTTCTTT
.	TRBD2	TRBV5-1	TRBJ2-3	CASRSYGGAEDTQYF	TGCGCCAGCAGAAGTTACGGGGGGGCGGAAGATACGCAGTATTTT
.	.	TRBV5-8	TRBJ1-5	CASSLWTVPSNQPQHF	TGTGCCAGCAGCCTCTGGACAGTCCCTAGCAATCAGCCCCAGCATTTT
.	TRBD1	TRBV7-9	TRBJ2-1	CASSLGQGNEQFF	TGTGCCAGCAGCTTGGGACAGGGGAATGAGCAGTTCTTC
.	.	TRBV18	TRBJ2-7	CASSPPGRQNEQYF	TGTGCCAGCTCACCCCCAGGTAGGCAGAACGAGCAGTACTTC
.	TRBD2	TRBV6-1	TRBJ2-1	CASSETSGFYNEQFF	TGTGCCAGCAGTGAGACTAGCGGGTTCTACAATGAGCAGTTCTTC
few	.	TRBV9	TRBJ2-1	CASSVGAVIYNEQFF	TGTGCCAGCAGCGTAGGAGCGGTCATATACAATGAGCAGTTCTTC
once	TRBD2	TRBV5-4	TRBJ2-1	CASSLILADNEQFF	TGTGCCAGCAGCTTGATACTAGCGGACAATGAGCAGTTCTTC
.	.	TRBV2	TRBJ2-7	CASKGRLSYEQYF	TGTGCCAGCAAGGGGCGGCTCTCCTACGAGCAGTACTTC
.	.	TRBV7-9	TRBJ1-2	CASSLGGQWNGYTF	TGTGCCAGCAGCTTAGGGGGCCAGTGGAATGGCTACACCTTC
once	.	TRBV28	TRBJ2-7	CASSTGQVMLGGTDEQYF	TGTGCCAGCAGCACGGGACAGGTGATGTTGGGGGGGACCGACGAGCAGTACTTC
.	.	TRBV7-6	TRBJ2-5	CASSLRGAGETQYF	TGTGCCAGCAGCTTACGAGGAGCCGGAGAGACCCAGTACTTC
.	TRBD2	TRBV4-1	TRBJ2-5	CASRGSGVQETQYF	TGCGCCAGCAGAGGTAGCGGGGTCCAAGAGACCCAGTACTTC
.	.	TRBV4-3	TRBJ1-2	CASSQDRTGYYGYTF	TGCGCCAGCAGCCAAGATAGAACGGGTTACTATGGCTACACCTTC
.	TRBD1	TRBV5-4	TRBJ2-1	CASSLTGTAYNEQFF	TGTGCCAGCAGCTTGACCGGGACAGCTTACAATGAGCAGTTCTTC
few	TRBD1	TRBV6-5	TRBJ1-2	CASTLTGIGYTF	TGTGCCAGCACCCTGACAGGGATAGGCTACACCTTC
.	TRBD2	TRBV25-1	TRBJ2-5	CASSKYLEGGPEEETQYF	TGTGCCAGCAGTAAATATTTAGAGGGAGGGCCGGAGGAAGAGACCCAGTACTTC
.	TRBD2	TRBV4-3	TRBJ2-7	CASSPGAIAGGISYEQYF	TGCGCCAGCAGCCCCGGAGCTATAGCGGGAGGAATTTCCTACGAGCAGTACTTC
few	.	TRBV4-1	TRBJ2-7	CASSQESGAITYEQYF	TGCGCCAGCAGCCAAGAATCAGGGGCGATCACCTACGAGCAGTACTTC
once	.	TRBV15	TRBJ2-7	CATSRGSGKSYEQYF	TGTGCCACCAGCAGAGGGTCGGGAAAATCGTACGAGCAGTACTTC
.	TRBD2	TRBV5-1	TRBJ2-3	CASRSGTSGGPSTDTQYF	TGCGCCAGCAGGTCCGGGACTAGCGGGGGGCCCTCCACAGATACGCAGTATTTT
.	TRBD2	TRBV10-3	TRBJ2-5	CAISELWTQLAGEPETQYF	TGTGCCATCAGTGAGCTTTGGACCCAACTAGCGGGAGAACCAGAGACCCAGTACTTC
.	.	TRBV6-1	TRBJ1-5	CASSVAGASNQPQHF	TGTGCCAGCAGTGTGGCGGGGGCGAGCAATCAGCCCCAGCATTTT
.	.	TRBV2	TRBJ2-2	CARRGDTPSDTGELFF	TGTGCCAGACGGGGGGACACTCCATCGGACACCGGGGAGCTGTTTTTT
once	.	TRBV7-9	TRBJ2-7	CSSSLRGYEQYF	TGTTCCAGCAGCTTAAGGGGCTACGAGCAGTACTTC
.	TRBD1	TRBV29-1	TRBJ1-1	CSVDKGQGGGMNTEAFF	TGCAGCGTTGATAAGGGACAGGGTGGGGGCATGAACACTGAAGCTTTCTTT
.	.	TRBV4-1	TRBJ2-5	CASSQGLEETQYF	TGCGCCAGCAGCCAAGGACTAGAAGAGACCCAGTACTTC
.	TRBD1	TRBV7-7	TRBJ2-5	CASSLGTGRRETQYF	TGTGCTAGCAGCTTAGGGACAGGACGTCGGGAGACCCAGTACTTC
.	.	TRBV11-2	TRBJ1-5	CASSLDRGHLSQHF	TGTGCCAGCAGCTTAGATCGGGGACATTTGTCCCAGCATTTT
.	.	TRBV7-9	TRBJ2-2	CASSALGRTNTGELFF	TGTGCCAGCAGCGCGCTGGGCAGGACTAACACCGGGGAGCTGTTTTTT
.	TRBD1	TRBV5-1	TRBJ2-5	CASSSGTAQETQYF	TGCGCCAGCAGCTCCGGGACAGCGCAAGAGACCCAGTACTTC
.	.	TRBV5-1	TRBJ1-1	CASSLGQEGEAFF	TGCGCCAGCAGCTTGGGACAAGAGGGTGAAGCTTTCTTT
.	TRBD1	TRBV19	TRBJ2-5	CASSSWDSQETQYF	TGTGCCAGTAGTTCATGGGACAGCCAAGAGACCCAGTACTTC
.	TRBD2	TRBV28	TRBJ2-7	CASRGLAGGYEQYF	TGTGCCAGCAGGGGACTAGCGGGGGGTTACGAGCAGTACTTC
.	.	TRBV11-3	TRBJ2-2	CASSEAGELFF	TGTGCCAGCAGCGAGGCCGGGGAGCTGTTTTTT
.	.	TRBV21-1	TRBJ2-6	CASSHDRESGANVLTF	TGTGCCAGCAGTCACGACAGGGAGTCTGGGGCCAACGTCCTGACTTTC
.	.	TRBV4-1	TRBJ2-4	CASSQDEAGVWGAKNIQYF	TGCGCCAGCAGCCAAGATGAGGCAGGGGTCTGGGGGGCCAAAAACATTCAGTACTTC
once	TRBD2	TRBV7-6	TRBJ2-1	CASSLVAGGPDEQFF	TGTGCCAGCAGCTTAGTAGCGGGGGGGCCAGATGAGCAGTTCTTC
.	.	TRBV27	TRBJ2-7	CASTSARLREQYF	TGTGCCAGCACCTCTGCCCGCCTAAGAGAGCAGTACTTC
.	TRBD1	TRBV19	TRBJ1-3	CASTMDRVSGNTIYF	TGTGCCAGTACCATGGACAGGGTCTCTGGAAACACCATATATTTT
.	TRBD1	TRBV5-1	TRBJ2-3	CASSYTSPTGADTQYF	TGCGCCAGCAGCTACACCTCACCGACAGGGGCAGATACGCAGTATTTT
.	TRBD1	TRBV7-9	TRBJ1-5	CASSSGQGFQPQHF	TGTGCCAGCAGCTCGGGACAGGGCTTTCAGCCCCAGCATTTT
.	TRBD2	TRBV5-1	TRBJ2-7	CASRDSGDHEQYF	TGCGCCAGCAGAGATAGCGGGGACCACGAGCAGTACTTC
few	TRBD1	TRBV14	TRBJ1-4	CASSQVDRGGEKLFF	TGTGCCAGCAGCCAGGTGGACAGGGGTGGTGAAAAACTGTTTTTT